These T cell receptor beta chains were read from a single sample in a study of blood T cell repertoires in COVID-19. The data were produced by immunoSEQ multiplex PCR, yet TCRdb's version contains in-frame clones alone and is incomplete. The table has 260,000 or so clones, around 90% seen once; the top ten hold 0.7%. The sample taken for sequencing was peripheral blood. Receptors originate from a human donor in a cohort sampled during active COVID-19. CDR3s include the opening cysteine and the closing phenylalanine or tryptophan. Fields, in order: D gene, clone size, J gene, V gene, CDR3 DNA, CDR3 protein. The D gene is left open where the match is weak. The listing skips clone size in some rows; elsewhere it reads once, few, many or a size class.

D gene: NA; clone size: NA; J gene: TRBJ2-7; V gene: TRBV6-1; CDR3 DNA: TGTGCCAGCAGTGAAGGGACTATCCATTACGAGCAGTACTTC; CDR3 protein: CASSEGTIHYEQYF
D gene: TRBD2; clone size: NA; J gene: TRBJ2-5; V gene: TRBV6-5; CDR3 DNA: TGTGCCAGCAGCCTAGCGGGTCGGGAGACCCAGTACTTC; CDR3 protein: CASSLAGRETQYF
D gene: NA; clone size: NA; J gene: TRBJ1-2; V gene: TRBV30; CDR3 DNA: TGTGCCTGGAGTGGGGGCCCCAACTATGGCTACACCTTC; CDR3 protein: CAWSGGPNYGYTF
D gene: NA; clone size: NA; J gene: TRBJ2-3; V gene: TRBV6-5; CDR3 DNA: TGTGCCAGCAGTTACGGGACTCTTAGCACAGATACGCAGTATTTT; CDR3 protein: CASSYGTLSTDTQYF
D gene: NA; clone size: NA; J gene: TRBJ1-1; V gene: TRBV21-1; CDR3 DNA: TGTGCCAGCAGCAAAGCCTCGTTTGGTGGGAGCACTGAAGCTTTCTTT; CDR3 protein: CASSKASFGGSTEAFF
D gene: NA; clone size: NA; J gene: TRBJ1-1; V gene: TRBV21-1; CDR3 DNA: TGTGCCAGCAGCAAAGCGGACAGAACTGAAGCTTTCTTT; CDR3 protein: CASSKADRTEAFF
D gene: NA; clone size: NA; J gene: TRBJ2-7; V gene: TRBV5-1; CDR3 DNA: TGCGCCAGCAGCTCCACCGCCCAGAGCCTAGTAACCTACGAGCAGTACTTC; CDR3 protein: CASSSTAQSLVTYEQYF
D gene: NA; clone size: NA; J gene: TRBJ2-7; V gene: TRBV3-1/TRBV3-2; CDR3 DNA: TGTGCCAGCGGCAGCTACGAGCAGTACTTC; CDR3 protein: CASGSYEQYF
D gene: TRBD1; clone size: NA; J gene: TRBJ1-2; V gene: TRBV12-3/TRBV12-4; CDR3 DNA: TGTGCCAGCAGTCCGACAGGGGGCTATGGCTACACCTTC; CDR3 protein: CASSPTGGYGYTF
D gene: NA; clone size: NA; J gene: TRBJ2-5; V gene: TRBV10-3; CDR3 DNA: TGTGCCATCACCGGGAGCAAACAAGAGACCCAGTACTTC; CDR3 protein: CAITGSKQETQYF
D gene: TRBD2; clone size: NA; J gene: TRBJ2-7; V gene: TRBV5-1; CDR3 DNA: TGCGCCAGCAGCTACATGCTAGCGGGAGCCTACGAGCAGTACTTC; CDR3 protein: CASSYMLAGAYEQYF
D gene: TRBD1; clone size: NA; J gene: TRBJ2-7; V gene: TRBV18; CDR3 DNA: TGTGCCAGCTCACCAAGAGGGACAGCCTACGAGCAGTACTTC; CDR3 protein: CASSPRGTAYEQYF
D gene: NA; clone size: NA; J gene: TRBJ2-3; V gene: TRBV27; CDR3 DNA: TGTGCCAGCAGTTTCTCATTTGGGGGGGCGGGACCCGGGACGCAGTATTTT; CDR3 protein: CASSFSFGGAGPGTQYF
D gene: NA; clone size: NA; J gene: TRBJ2-7; V gene: TRBV9; CDR3 DNA: TGTGCCAGCGCTCCATGGTCTAGCAACTACGAGCAGTACTTC; CDR3 protein: CASAPWSSNYEQYF
D gene: NA; clone size: NA; J gene: TRBJ1-1; V gene: TRBV9; CDR3 DNA: TGTGCCAGCAGCGTAACAGGGAGCAACACTGAAGCTTTCTTT; CDR3 protein: CASSVTGSNTEAFF
D gene: TRBD1; clone size: NA; J gene: TRBJ2-7; V gene: TRBV28; CDR3 DNA: TGTGCCAGCAGGACCCTCGGACAGGGCTCCTACGAGCAGTACTTC; CDR3 protein: CASRTLGQGSYEQYF
D gene: TRBD2; clone size: NA; J gene: TRBJ2-1; V gene: TRBV2; CDR3 DNA: TGTGCCAGCAGCCCACTAGCGGGGGGAAACAATGAGCAGTTCTTC; CDR3 protein: CASSPLAGGNNEQFF
D gene: NA; clone size: NA; J gene: TRBJ1-2; V gene: TRBV12-3/TRBV12-4; CDR3 DNA: TGTGCCAGCAGTTTATGGGGGGGTTATGGCTACACCTTC; CDR3 protein: CASSLWGGYGYTF
D gene: NA; clone size: NA; J gene: TRBJ1-2; V gene: TRBV6-2/TRBV6-3; CDR3 DNA: TGTGCCAGCAGTTACGCGGAAAACTATGGCTACACCTTC; CDR3 protein: CASSYAENYGYTF
D gene: NA; clone size: NA; J gene: TRBJ2-7; V gene: TRBV2; CDR3 DNA: TGTGCCAGCATGGTAAGGGGAAGCTCCTACGAGCAGTACTTC; CDR3 protein: CASMVRGSSYEQYF
D gene: NA; clone size: NA; J gene: TRBJ1-5; V gene: TRBV28; CDR3 DNA: TGTGCCAGCAGCCATAAAAACCCCAGATCCAGGCAGCCCCAGCATTTT; CDR3 protein: CASSHKNPRSRQPQHF
D gene: NA; clone size: NA; J gene: TRBJ2-2; V gene: TRBV6-5; CDR3 DNA: TGTGCCAGCAGTTACTTTTCCGACACCGGGGAGCTGTTTTTT; CDR3 protein: CASSYFSDTGELFF
D gene: TRBD2; clone size: NA; J gene: TRBJ2-3; V gene: TRBV18; CDR3 DNA: TGTGCCAGCTCACCGGGACTAGCAGATACGCAGTATTTT; CDR3 protein: CASSPGLADTQYF
D gene: NA; clone size: NA; J gene: TRBJ2-3; V gene: TRBV2; CDR3 DNA: TGTGCCAGCAGCCAACTAGAGACAGATACGCAGTATTTT; CDR3 protein: CASSQLETDTQYF
D gene: NA; clone size: once; J gene: TRBJ2-3; V gene: TRBV11-3; CDR3 DNA: TGTGCCAGCAGTCTTACTGGGGCAGGAACAGATACGCAGTATTTT; CDR3 protein: CASSLTGAGTDTQYF
D gene: NA; clone size: NA; J gene: TRBJ2-5; V gene: TRBV29-1; CDR3 DNA: TGCAGCGTTGATGGCAGGGTGGAGACCCAGTACTTC; CDR3 protein: CSVDGRVETQYF
D gene: NA; clone size: NA; J gene: TRBJ2-5; V gene: TRBV5-6; CDR3 DNA: TGTGCCAGCAGCTTGGCGGCGGCAAACACGCGGGAGACCCAGTACTTC; CDR3 protein: CASSLAAANTRETQYF
D gene: NA; clone size: NA; J gene: TRBJ1-5; V gene: TRBV30; CDR3 DNA: TGTGCCTGGAGTATTCAGGGTAGGGATCAGCCCCAGCATTTT; CDR3 protein: CAWSIQGRDQPQHF
D gene: TRBD2; clone size: NA; J gene: TRBJ2-1; V gene: TRBV11-2; CDR3 DNA: TGTGCCAGCGGGCTAGCGGGGGCTTCTCGCAATGAGCAGTTCTTC; CDR3 protein: CASGLAGASRNEQFF
D gene: TRBD2; clone size: NA; J gene: TRBJ2-3; V gene: TRBV9; CDR3 DNA: TGTGCCAGCAGCGTAGTCCTAGCGGGAGTGACAGATACGCAGTATTTT; CDR3 protein: CASSVVLAGVTDTQYF
D gene: NA; clone size: NA; J gene: TRBJ2-7; V gene: TRBV6-5; CDR3 DNA: TGTGCCAGCAGTTACTGGAGAGCCCCCTACGAGCAGTACTTC; CDR3 protein: CASSYWRAPYEQYF
D gene: NA; clone size: NA; J gene: TRBJ2-7; V gene: TRBV25-1; CDR3 DNA: TGTGCCAGATGTCCGGGTAAGAACGAGCAGTACTTC; CDR3 protein: CARCPGKNEQYF
D gene: NA; clone size: NA; J gene: TRBJ2-6; V gene: TRBV19; CDR3 DNA: TGTGCCAGTAGTATGGTTTGGCGGGCCAACGTCCTGACTTTC; CDR3 protein: CASSMVWRANVLTF
D gene: NA; clone size: NA; J gene: TRBJ2-6; V gene: TRBV19; CDR3 DNA: TGTGCCAGTAGTATGGACAGCTCTGGGGCCAACGTCCTGACTTTC; CDR3 protein: CASSMDSSGANVLTF
D gene: TRBD1; clone size: NA; J gene: TRBJ1-1; V gene: TRBV5-1; CDR3 DNA: TGCGCCAGCAGCCCGGACCAGGGGGCTGAAGCTTTCTTT; CDR3 protein: CASSPDQGAEAFF
D gene: TRBD1; clone size: NA; J gene: TRBJ1-4; V gene: TRBV6-5; CDR3 DNA: TGTGCCAGCAGAACTAACAGGGGATCTAATGAAAAACTGTTTTTT; CDR3 protein: CASRTNRGSNEKLFF